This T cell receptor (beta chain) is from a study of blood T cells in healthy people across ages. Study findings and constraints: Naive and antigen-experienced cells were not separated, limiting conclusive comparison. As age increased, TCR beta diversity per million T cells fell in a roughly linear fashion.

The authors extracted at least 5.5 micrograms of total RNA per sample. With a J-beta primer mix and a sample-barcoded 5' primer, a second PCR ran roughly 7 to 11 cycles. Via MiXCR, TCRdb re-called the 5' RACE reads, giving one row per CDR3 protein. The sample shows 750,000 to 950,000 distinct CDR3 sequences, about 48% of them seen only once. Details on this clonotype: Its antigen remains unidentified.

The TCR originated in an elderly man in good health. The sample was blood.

DNA of the CDR3: TGTGCCACCAGTGATAATGAGGGACTAGCGGGACTAACCTACAATGAGCAGTTCTTC. Residues: CATSDNEGLAGLTYNEQFF. This rearrangement joins TRBV24-1 to TRBJ2-1; TRBD2 matches at 13 bases. This CDR3 has 19 amino acids. Losses at the gene ends were 3 bases for V and 2 bases for J; bases not matched to a gene: 9. The germline V gene encodes CDR1 KGHDR and CDR2 SFDVKD.